This TCR beta chain was sequenced in a study of low-dose radiotherapy and immunotherapy resistance in tumors. Across the study: The authors gave intravenous cyclophosphamide 200 mg/m2 every two weeks, one day before radiation and immunotherapy.

With a V-primer adapter and a constant-region primer, TCRs were amplified for approximately 19 PCR cycles. TCRdb passed the reads through MiXCR, listing each CDR3 protein once. In the table there are around 57,000 distinct CDR3 sequences, around 34% of which are singletons. This clonotype is medium-sized. Regarding time point: after trial treatment. Treatment given: LDRT plus nivolumab, ipilimumab, low-dose cyclophosphamide and aspirin (RACIN trial). Along with nivolumab and ipilimumab, donors received aspirin, low-dose cyclophosphamide and low-dose radiotherapy. CDR1 is MRHNA and CDR2 is SNTAGT in the germline V gene. The CDR3 sequence is 15 residues long. The V segment lost 3 bases and the J segment 10 bases; nucleotides outside the gene matches: 6.

This rearrangement joins TRBV6-4 to TRBJ2-3, with 14 bases matching TRBD2. The material sequenced was PBMCs, taken after low-dose radiotherapy plus immunotherapy. The TCR sequence derives from a male donor with rectosigmoid adenocarcinoma. The CDR3 is CASSEVGTSGSAQYF. As DNA, the CDR3 is TGTGCCAGCAGTGAAGTTGGGACTAGCGGGAGCGCGCAGTATTTT.